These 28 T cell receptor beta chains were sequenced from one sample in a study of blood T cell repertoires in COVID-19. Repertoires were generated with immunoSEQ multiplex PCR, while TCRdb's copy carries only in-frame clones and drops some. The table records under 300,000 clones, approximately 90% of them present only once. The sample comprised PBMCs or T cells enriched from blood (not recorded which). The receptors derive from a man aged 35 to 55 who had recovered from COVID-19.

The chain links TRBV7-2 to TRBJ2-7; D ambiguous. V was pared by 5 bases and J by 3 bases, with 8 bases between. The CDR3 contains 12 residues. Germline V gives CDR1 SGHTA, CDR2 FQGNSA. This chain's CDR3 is CASSPRIYEQYF. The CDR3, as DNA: TGTGCCAGCAGCCCCAGAATCTACGAGCAGTACTTC.

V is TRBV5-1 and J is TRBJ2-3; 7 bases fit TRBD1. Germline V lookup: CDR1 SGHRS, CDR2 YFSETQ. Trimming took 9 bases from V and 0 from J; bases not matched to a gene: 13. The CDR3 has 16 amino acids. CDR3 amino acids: CANQPTGTVSTDTQYF. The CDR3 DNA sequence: TGCGCCAACCAACCGACCGGGACAGTAAGCACAGATACGCAGTATTTT.

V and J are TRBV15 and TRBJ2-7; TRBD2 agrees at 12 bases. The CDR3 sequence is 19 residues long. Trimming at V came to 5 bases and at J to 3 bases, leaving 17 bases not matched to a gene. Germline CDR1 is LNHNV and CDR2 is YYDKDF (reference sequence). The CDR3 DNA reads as TGTGCCACCAGCCCAGGTCGGCTAGCGGGAGGGGCCCACCTCTACGAGCAGTACTTC. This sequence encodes CATSPGRLAGGAHLYEQYF.

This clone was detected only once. The CDR3 loop reads CASSLTGVGGYTF. DNA of the CDR3: TGTGCCAGCAGTTTAACGGGGGTTGGTGGCTACACCTTC. V is TRBV12-3 or TRBV12-4 and J is TRBJ1-2; D is possibly TRBD1 (5 bases). The CDR3 sequence is 13 residues long. The V and J ends lost 2 bases and 7 bases respectively, with 11 bases between them.

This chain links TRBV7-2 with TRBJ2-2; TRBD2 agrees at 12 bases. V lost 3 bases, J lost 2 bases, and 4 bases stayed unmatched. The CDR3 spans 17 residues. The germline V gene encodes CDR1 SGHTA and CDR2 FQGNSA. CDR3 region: CASSFSTSGRNTGELFF. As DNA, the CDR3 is TGTGCCAGCAGCTTCTCGACTAGCGGGAGAAACACCGGGGAGCTGTTTTTT.

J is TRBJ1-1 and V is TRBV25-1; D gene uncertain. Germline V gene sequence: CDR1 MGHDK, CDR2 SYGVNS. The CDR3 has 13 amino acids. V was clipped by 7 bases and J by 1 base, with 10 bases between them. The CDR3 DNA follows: TGTGCCAGCACCCCGTCTTGGAACACTGAAGCTTTCTTT. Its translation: CASTPSWNTEAFF.

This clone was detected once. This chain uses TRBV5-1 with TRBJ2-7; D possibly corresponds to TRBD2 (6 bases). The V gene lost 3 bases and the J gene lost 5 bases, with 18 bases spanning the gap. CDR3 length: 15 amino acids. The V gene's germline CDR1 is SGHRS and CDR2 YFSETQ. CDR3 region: CASSSGLPNVHEQYF. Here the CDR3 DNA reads TGCGCCAGCAGCTCCGGACTACCGAACGTCCACGAGCAGTACTTC.

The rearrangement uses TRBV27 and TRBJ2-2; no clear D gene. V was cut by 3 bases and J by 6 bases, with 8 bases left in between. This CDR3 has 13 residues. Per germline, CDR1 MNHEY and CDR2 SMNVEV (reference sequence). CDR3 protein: CASSFLGSGELFF. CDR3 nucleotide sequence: TGTGCCAGCAGTTTCCTAGGATCCGGGGAGCTGTTTTTT.

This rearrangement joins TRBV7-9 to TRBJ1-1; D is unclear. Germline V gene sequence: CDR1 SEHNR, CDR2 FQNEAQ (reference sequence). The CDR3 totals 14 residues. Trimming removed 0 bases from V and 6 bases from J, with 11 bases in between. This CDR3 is CASSLARGFAEAFF. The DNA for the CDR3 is TGTGCCAGCAGCTTAGCCAGAGGTTTCGCTGAAGCTTTCTTT.

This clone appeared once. CDR3 sequence: CASSFGGSYEQYF. For the CDR3, the DNA is TGTGCCAGCAGCTTCGGGGGCTCCTACGAGCAGTACTTC. V gene TRBV5-6 combines with J gene TRBJ2-7; D might be TRBD2 (6 bases). The germline V and J ends were trimmed by 2 bases and 0 bases, with 6 bases remaining between them. Germline values: CDR1 SGHDT, CDR2 YYEEEE. The CDR3 has 13 residues.

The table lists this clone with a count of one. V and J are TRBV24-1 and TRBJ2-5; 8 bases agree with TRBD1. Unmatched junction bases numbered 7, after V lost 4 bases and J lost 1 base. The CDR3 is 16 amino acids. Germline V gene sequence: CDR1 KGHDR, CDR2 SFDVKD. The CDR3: CATSDSGTGFQETQYF. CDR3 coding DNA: TGTGCCACCAGTGACTCCGGGACAGGCTTCCAAGAGACCCAGTACTTC.

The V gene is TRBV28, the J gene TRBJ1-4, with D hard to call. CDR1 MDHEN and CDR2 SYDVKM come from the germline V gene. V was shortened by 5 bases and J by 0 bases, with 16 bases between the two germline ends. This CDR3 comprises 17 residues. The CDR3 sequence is CASSPLGSRPTNEKLFF. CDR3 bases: TGTGCCAGCAGTCCACTAGGGTCAAGGCCAACTAATGAAAAACTGTTTTTT.

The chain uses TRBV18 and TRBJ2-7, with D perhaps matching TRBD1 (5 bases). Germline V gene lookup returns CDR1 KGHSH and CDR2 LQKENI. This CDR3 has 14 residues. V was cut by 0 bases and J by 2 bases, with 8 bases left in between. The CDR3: CASSPPTAPYEQYF. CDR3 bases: TGTGCCAGCTCACCACCGACAGCCCCCTACGAGCAGTACTTC. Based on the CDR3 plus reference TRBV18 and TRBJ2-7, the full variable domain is NAGVMQNPRHLVRRRGQEARLRCSPMKGHSHVYWYRQLPEEGLKFMVYLQKENIIDESGMPKERFSAEFPKEGPSILRIQQVVRGDSAAYFCASSPPTAPYEQYFGPGTRLTVT.

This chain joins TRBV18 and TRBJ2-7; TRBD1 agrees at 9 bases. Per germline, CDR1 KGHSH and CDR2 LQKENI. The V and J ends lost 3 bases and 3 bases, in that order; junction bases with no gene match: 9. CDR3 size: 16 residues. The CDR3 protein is CASSPRDRERSYEQYF. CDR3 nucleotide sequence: TGTGCCAGCTCACCCCGGGACAGGGAACGAAGCTACGAGCAGTACTTC. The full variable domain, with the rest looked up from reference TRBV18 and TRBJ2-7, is NAGVMQNPRHLVRRRGQEARLRCSPMKGHSHVYWYRQLPEEGLKFMVYLQKENIIDESGMPKERFSAEFPKEGPSILRIQQVVRGDSAAYFCASSPRDRERSYEQYFGPGTRLTVT.

The DNA of the CDR3 is TGTGCCACCAGCAGGGCCGGATTTCGGGTGGGGAGCTACGAGCAGTACTTC. Its translation is CATSRAGFRVGSYEQYF. V gene TRBV15 combines with J gene TRBJ2-7; D possibly corresponds to TRBD2 (5 bases). The CDR3 is made up of 17 amino acids. The ends were cut back, 3 bases at V and 3 bases at J, with 21 bases in the middle. Germline V gene data show CDR1 as LNHNV and CDR2 as YYDKDF (reference sequence).

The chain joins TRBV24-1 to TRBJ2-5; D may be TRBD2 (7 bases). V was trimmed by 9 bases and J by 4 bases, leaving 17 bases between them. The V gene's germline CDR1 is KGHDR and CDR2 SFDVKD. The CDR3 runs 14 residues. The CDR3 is CATEGGGVLETQYF. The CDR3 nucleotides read TGTGCCACCGAGGGGGGAGGGGTTCTAGAGACCCAGTACTTC.

In DNA, the CDR3 is TGCGCCAGCAGGGAAGGGCAGGGGGTTACGGTTTTCAACACCGGGGAGCTGTTTTTT. Amino acid sequence: CASREGQGVTVFNTGELFF. The V gene is TRBV5-1, the J gene TRBJ2-2; 7 bases are shared with TRBD1. The CDR3 length is 19 residues. V was pared by 5 bases and J by 2 bases, with 18 bases of the junction left unmatched. CDR1 and CDR2 (germline): SGHRS, YFSETQ. The full variable domain, in which reference TRBV5-1 and TRBJ2-2 provide the parts outside the CDR3, is KAGVTQTPRYLIKTRGQQVTLSCSPISGHRSVSWYQQTPGQGLQFLFEYFSETQRNKGNFPGRFSGRQFSNSRSEMNVSTLELGDSALYLCASREGQGVTVFNTGELFFGEGSRLTVL.

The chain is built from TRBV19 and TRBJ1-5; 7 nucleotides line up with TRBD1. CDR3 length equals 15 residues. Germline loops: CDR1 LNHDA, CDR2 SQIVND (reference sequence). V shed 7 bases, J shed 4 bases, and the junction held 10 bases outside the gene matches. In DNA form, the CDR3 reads TGTGCCAGTACTCAAGAAAGACAGGGTAATCAGCCCCAGCATTTT. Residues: CASTQERQGNQPQHF. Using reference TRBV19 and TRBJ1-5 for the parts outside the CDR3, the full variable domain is DGGITQSPKYLFRKEGQNVTLSCEQNLNHDAMYWYRQDPGQGLRLIYYSQIVNDFQKGDIAEGYSVSREKKESFPLTVTSAQKNPTAFYLCASTQERQGNQPQHFGDGTRLSIL.

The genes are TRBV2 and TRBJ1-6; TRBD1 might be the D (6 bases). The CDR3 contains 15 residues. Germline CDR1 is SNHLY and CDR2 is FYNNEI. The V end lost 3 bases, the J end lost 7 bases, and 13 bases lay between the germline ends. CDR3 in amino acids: CASSEVRGQNSPLHF. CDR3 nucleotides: TGTGCCAGCAGTGAGGTCAGGGGCCAGAATTCACCCCTCCACTTT.

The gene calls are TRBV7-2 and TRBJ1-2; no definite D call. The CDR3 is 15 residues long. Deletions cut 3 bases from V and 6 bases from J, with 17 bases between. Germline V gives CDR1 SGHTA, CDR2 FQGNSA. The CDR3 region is CASSFGPAEGHGYTF. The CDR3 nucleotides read TGTGCCAGCAGCTTTGGTCCTGCGGAGGGCCATGGCTACACCTTC.

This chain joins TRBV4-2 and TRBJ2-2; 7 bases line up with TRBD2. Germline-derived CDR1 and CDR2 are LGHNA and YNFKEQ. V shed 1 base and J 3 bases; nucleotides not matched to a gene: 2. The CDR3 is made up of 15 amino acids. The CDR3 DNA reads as TGTGCCAGCAGCCAAGCTAGCGGATACACCGGGGAGCTGTTTTTT. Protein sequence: CASSQASGYTGELFF.

The chain's CDR3 is CASSLSSPGVRDEQYF. The DNA for the CDR3 is TGTGCCAGCAGTCTTTCTAGCCCCGGTGTGAGGGACGAGCAGTACTTC. V gene TRBV28 combines with J gene TRBJ2-7; TRBD2 might be the D (5 bases). V dropped 5 bases and J dropped 5 bases, with 22 bases sitting between them. CDR1 MDHEN and CDR2 SYDVKM come from the germline V gene. The CDR3 runs 16 residues.

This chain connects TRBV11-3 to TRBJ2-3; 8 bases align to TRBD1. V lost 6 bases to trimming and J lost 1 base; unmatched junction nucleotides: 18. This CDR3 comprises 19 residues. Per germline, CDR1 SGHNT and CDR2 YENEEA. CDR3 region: CASRTMAATGGQGTDTQYF. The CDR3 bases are TGTGCCAGCAGAACTATGGCGGCAACAGGGGGTCAGGGCACAGATACGCAGTATTTT. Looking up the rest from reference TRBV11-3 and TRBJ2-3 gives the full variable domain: EAGVVQSPRYKIIEKKQPVAFWCNPISGHNTLYWYLQNLGQGPELLIRYENEEAVDDSQLPKDRFSAERLKGVDSTLKIQPAELGDSAVYLCASRTMAATGGQGTDTQYFGPGTRLTVL.

The CDR3 loop is CATSRDRDFYEQYF. The CDR3 DNA sequence: TGTGCCACCAGCAGAGACAGGGATTTCTACGAGCAGTACTTC. The V call is TRBV15, the J call TRBJ2-7; D is perhaps TRBD1 (5 bases). Germline CDR1 reads LNHNV; CDR2 reads YYDKDF (reference sequence). There are 14 residues in the CDR3. Trimming left V 0 bases short and J 3 bases short, with 9 bases between.

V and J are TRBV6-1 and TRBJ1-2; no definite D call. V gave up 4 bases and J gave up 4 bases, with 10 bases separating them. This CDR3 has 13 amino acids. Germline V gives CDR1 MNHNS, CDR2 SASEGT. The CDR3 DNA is TGTGCCAGCAGTGCCGGCAGGTTCTATGGCTACACCTTC. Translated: CASSAGRFYGYTF.

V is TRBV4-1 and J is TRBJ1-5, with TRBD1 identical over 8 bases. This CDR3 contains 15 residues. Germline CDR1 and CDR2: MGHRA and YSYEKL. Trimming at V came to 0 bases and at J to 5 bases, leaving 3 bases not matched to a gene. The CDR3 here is CASSQEGTGYQPQHF. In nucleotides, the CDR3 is TGCGCCAGCAGCCAAGAGGGGACAGGTTATCAGCCCCAGCATTTT.

For the CDR3, the DNA is TGTGCCAGCTCGGGACAGGGGGCCTCAAATGAGCAGTTCTTC. This codes for CASSGQGASNEQFF. The chain is built from TRBV18 and TRBJ2-1; 12 bases match TRBD1. The CDR3 is 14 residues long. J was trimmed by 7 bases and V by 6 bases; bases with no gene match: 4. Per the germline V gene, CDR1 is KGHSH and CDR2 is LQKENI.

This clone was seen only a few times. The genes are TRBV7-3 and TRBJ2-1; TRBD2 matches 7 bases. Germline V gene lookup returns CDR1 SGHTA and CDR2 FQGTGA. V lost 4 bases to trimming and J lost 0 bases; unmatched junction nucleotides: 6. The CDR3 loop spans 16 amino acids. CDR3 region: CASSSQAGSSYNEQFF. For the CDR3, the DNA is TGTGCCAGCAGCTCCCAAGCGGGGAGCTCCTACAATGAGCAGTTCTTC.